The rows below give T cell receptor beta chains drawn from one sample of a study of T-cell memory formation after mild COVID-19. TCRdb re-called the 5' RACE reads through MiXCR, storing one row per CDR3 protein. Counted here are under 250,000 distinct CDR3 sequences, 27% occurring once; the ten biggest clones make up around 10%. The sequenced sample was PBMCs or a T cell subset sorted from them (not recorded which). These receptors were collected from an adult woman who had mild COVID-19 (a few samples of this study predate the infection). Cell type and time point are not known. Each CDR3 is given with its conserved first and last residue. A D gene is named only where the DNA matches it firmly. Clone sizes are given selectively: once, few, many, or a class where the clone is expanded.

>few|TRBV9|-|TRBJ1-2
TGTGCCAGCAGCGTAGCATCCGGGCCATATGGCTACACCTTC
CASSVASGPYGYTF
>-|TRBV18|-|TRBJ2-7
TGTGCCAGCTCACCACCGGGGGGGCAGAGGGAGCAGTACTTC
CASSPPGGQREQYF
>-|TRBV6-2/TRBV6-3|-|TRBJ1-4
TGTGCCAGCAGCCGCCCGGACAGCTATTCTCCCGAAAAACTGTTTTTT
CASSRPDSYSPEKLFF
>-|TRBV7-9|-|TRBJ1-1
TGTGCCAGCAGCCGTGCCACAGATAACACTGAAGCTTTCTTT
CASSRATDNTEAFF
>-|TRBV4-1|-|TRBJ2-5
TGCGCCAGCAGCCAAGATCTTGGGGGCGGCCAAGAGACCCAGTACTTC
CASSQDLGGGQETQYF
>-|TRBV5-1|-|TRBJ1-1
TGCGCCAGCAGCTCCTCGGGACGGCAATTCATGAACACTGAAGCTTTCTTT
CASSSSGRQFMNTEAFF
>-|TRBV4-1|-|TRBJ2-2
TGCGCCAGCAGCCCATGGGGGCGGGGCGGAAACACCGGGGAGCTGTTTTTT
CASSPWGRGGNTGELFF
>-|TRBV7-7|-|TRBJ2-1
TGTGCCAGCAGCTCCGGGGGGGGACAGGAGCAGTTCTTC
CASSSGGGQEQFF
>few|TRBV5-1|-|TRBJ2-5
TGCGCCAGCAGCTCGTCAGGGAGGGAGACCCAGTACTTC
CASSSSGRETQYF
>-|TRBV7-9|-|TRBJ2-4
TGTGCCAGCAGCCTCCCAGGAGCGGAAATTAAAAACATTCAGTACTTC
CASSLPGAEIKNIQYF
>-|TRBV30|-|TRBJ2-7
TGTGCCTGGAGTGTACCGCCAGGGGTGGAGGAGCAGTACTTC
CAWSVPPGVEEQYF
>few|TRBV2|-|TRBJ1-2
TGTGCCTGCCGGGCCGGAGGTGGCTACACCTTC
CACRAGGGYTF
>few|TRBV27|TRBD1|TRBJ1-1
TGTGCCAGCAGTCTGACAGGGGGCGTTCTCGCTGAAGCTTTCTTT
CASSLTGGVLAEAFF
>few|TRBV12-3/TRBV12-4|-|TRBJ2-2
TGTGCCAGCAGATCCGGGACGGTGAACACCGGGGAGCTGTTTTTT
CASRSGTVNTGELFF
>-|TRBV12-3/TRBV12-4|TRBD1|TRBJ1-5
TGTGCCAGCAGTACCCAGGGGGGCCCCTATCAGCCCCAGCATTTT
CASSTQGGPYQPQHF
>few|TRBV10-3|TRBD1|TRBJ2-3
TGTGCCACCTCGGACAGGGGATTCACAGATACGCAGTATTTT
CATSDRGFTDTQYF
>-|TRBV24-1|-|TRBJ2-5
TGTGCCACCAGTGATTTGGATGGCCCGGGCCAGTACTTC
CATSDLDGPGQYF
>-|TRBV29-1|-|TRBJ2-7
TGCAGCGTTGAAGACGACCATTCCTACGAGCAGTACTTC
CSVEDDHSYEQYF
>-|TRBV19|TRBD2|TRBJ2-5
TGTGCCAGTAGTATAGTCTCAGCGGGAGAATATCGTGTCCAAGAGACCCAGTACTTC
CASSIVSAGEYRVQETQYF
>-|TRBV6-6|-|TRBJ2-1
TGTGCCAGCAGTTACTCGATTGGGGCTCGGGGGGCCAATGAGCAGTTCTTC
CASSYSIGARGANEQFF
>-|TRBV9|-|TRBJ2-2
TGTGCCAGCAGCGCCTTGACTAGTTACTCCACCGGGGAGCTGTTTTTT
CASSALTSYSTGELFF
>-|TRBV18|-|TRBJ2-1
TGTGCCAGCTCACCCGTAGGGGACCTGTTCTTC
CASSPVGDLFF
>many|TRBV20-1|TRBD2|TRBJ2-3
TGCAGTGCTTCACTAGCGGGGGGTCGCACAGATACGCAGTATTTT
CSASLAGGRTDTQYF
>few|TRBV7-3|-|TRBJ2-1
TGTGCCAGCAGTCCCGGGTCAGGCTACAATGAGCAGTTCTTC
CASSPGSGYNEQFF
>-|TRBV2|-|TRBJ2-3
TGTGCCAGCAGGCCGACTATACTTACAGATACGCAGTATTTT
CASRPTILTDTQYF
>-|TRBV12-3/TRBV12-4|-|TRBJ1-5
TGTGCCAGCAGCTCACAGGGATTGTGGAATCAGCCCCAGCATTTT
CASSSQGLWNQPQHF
>-|TRBV9|-|TRBJ1-2
TGTGCCAGCAGCGTAGGGGGAGAGACTAACTATGGCTACACCTTC
CASSVGGETNYGYTF
>-|TRBV4-1|TRBD2|TRBJ2-1
TGCGCCAGCAGTCAAGTTGCCCTAGCGGGGGGGGGCTACAATGAGCAGTTCTTC
CASSQVALAGGGYNEQFF
>-|TRBV5-5|-|TRBJ2-4
TGTGCCAGCAGCTTGGGGCGGCGGGGCGAAAACATTCAGTACTTC
CASSLGRRGENIQYF
>once|TRBV5-6|-|TRBJ2-5
TGTGCCAGCAGGCTACTGGGGGAGACCCAGTACTTC
CASRLLGETQYF
>few|TRBV11-2|-|TRBJ1-3
TGTGCCAGCAGCTTATTCATTGATGAGGCCTCTGGAAACACCATATATTTT
CASSLFIDEASGNTIYF
>-|TRBV7-2|TRBD2|TRBJ2-3
TGTGCCAGCAGCTACAGCTCGACTAGCTTCGGGACAGATACGCAGTATTTT
CASSYSSTSFGTDTQYF
>-|TRBV27|TRBD1|TRBJ2-6
TGTGCCAGCAGGGACAGGGGGGTGTTTGGGGCCAACGTCCTGACTTTC
CASRDRGVFGANVLTF
>-|TRBV6-5|TRBD2|TRBJ2-3
TGTGCCAGCAGGAGACTAGCGCGGTCCACAGATACGCAGTATTTT
CASRRLARSTDTQYF
>few|TRBV5-1|-|TRBJ1-1
TGCGCCAGCAGCTTGGAACTCGCCACTGAAGCTTTCTTT
CASSLELATEAFF
>-|TRBV3-1|TRBD1|TRBJ1-4
TGTGCCAGCAGTCGGACAGGGGGCAGCGGTGGGAGGGAAAAACTGTTTTTT
CASSRTGGSGGREKLFF
>few|TRBV29-1|TRBD1|TRBJ2-3
TGCAGCGTCAAACAGGGGGCCGATCGACATACGCAGTATTTT
CSVKQGADRHTQYF
>-|TRBV30|TRBD2|TRBJ2-3
TGTGCCTGGAGTTCCGGGACTACCGATACGCAGTATTTT
CAWSSGTTDTQYF
>-|TRBV7-6|TRBD1|TRBJ1-1
TGTGCCAGCAGCTTAGGGACAGGGGGAAACACTGAAGCTTTCTTT
CASSLGTGGNTEAFF
>-|TRBV7-3|TRBD2|TRBJ2-5
TGTGCCAGCAGCCACGGCCCTCATAGCGGGGCAGAGACCCAGTACTTC
CASSHGPHSGAETQYF
>-|TRBV5-6|-|TRBJ2-1
TGTGCCAGCAGCCCGGAGGGGGGCTCCTACAATGAGCAGTTCTTC
CASSPEGGSYNEQFF
>few|TRBV29-1|-|TRBJ2-3
TGCAGCGTTCAAGTCCCTGGGCCACCAGATACGCAGTATTTT
CSVQVPGPPDTQYF
>-|TRBV30|-|TRBJ1-5
TGTGCCTGGAGTGTCGGGAGCGGCAATCAGCCCCAGCATTTT
CAWSVGSGNQPQHF
>many|TRBV5-1|-|TRBJ1-5
TGCGCCAGCAGCTTGGACACCGATCAGCCCCAGCATTTT
CASSLDTDQPQHF
>-|TRBV20-1|-|TRBJ2-3
TGCAGTGGGGGGGTTGGTACGCAGTATTTT
CSGGVGTQYF
>-|TRBV12-3/TRBV12-4|-|TRBJ2-7
TGTGCCAGCACCCTACCCGAGCAGTACTTC
CASTLPEQYF